The 20 T cell receptor beta chains in this list originate from one sample, sequenced in a study of T-cell reconstitution after alpha-beta-depleted transplantation in children. The TCRbeta library incorporated unique molecular identifiers. TCRdb re-called the PCR reads through MiXCR, storing one row per CDR3 protein. The sample includes roughly 100,000 distinct CDR3 sequences, roughly 7.6% of them seen just once. Specimen: PBMCs, collected before TCRalphabeta/CD19-depleted stem cell transplant. The receptor source for this set is a boy aged 2 to 9 with acute lymphoblastic leukemia, due to receive a stem cell transplant.

This clonotype was observed many times. The chain couples TRBV5-1 to TRBJ2-3, with D perhaps assigned TRBD1 or TRBD2 (5 bases each). CDR3 length: 17 residues. The V end was cut by 0 bases, the J end by 7 bases, with 21 bases between. Germline CDR1 is SGHRS and CDR2 is YFSETQ. CDR3 bases: TGCGCCAGCAGCTTGGGTCTTCTGGGACGTGGGGTAAATACGCAGTATTTT. This sequence encodes CASSLGLLGRGVNTQYF.

This clonotype has at least ten counts. The CDR3 reads CASRGTRGSNTGELFF. The CDR3 DNA reads TGTGCCAGCAGAGGGACCAGGGGGTCGAACACCGGGGAGCTGTTTTTT. V is TRBV27 and J is TRBJ2-2; TRBD1 matches at 7 bases. Germline assignment: CDR1 MNHEY and CDR2 SMNVEV (reference sequence). The CDR3 is 16 residues long. Trimming at V came to 6 bases and at J to 0 bases, leaving 7 bases not matched to a gene.

V usage is TRBV20-1 and J usage is TRBJ2-3; 11 bases are a match to TRBD2. CDR1 is DFQATT and CDR2 is SNEGSKA in the germline V gene (reference sequence). The CDR3 is 17 amino acids. The V segment lost 0 bases and the J segment 5 bases; nucleotides outside the gene matches: 10. The CDR3 reads CSARDPLLAGGGDTQYF. The DNA of the CDR3 is TGCAGTGCTAGAGATCCCTTGCTAGCGGGGGGAGGAGATACGCAGTATTTT.

This clonotype was picked up many times. The chain uses TRBV6-5 and TRBJ2-3, with unresolved D. Germline CDR1 MNHEY, CDR2 SVGAGI. The CDR3 covers 16 residues. Trimming shortened V by 4 bases and J by 1 base, and 15 bases separated the two germline ends. CDR3 nucleotides: TGTGCCAGCAGTTCCCCCGAGGTTCGGGGCACAGATACGCAGTATTTT. This sequence encodes CASSSPEVRGTDTQYF.

The chain links TRBV19 to TRBJ2-4; D remains ambiguous. CDR1 and CDR2 (germline): LNHDA, SQIVND (reference sequence). The CDR3 runs 13 residues. The V end lost 1 base, the J end lost 7 bases, and 8 bases lay between the germline ends. CDR3 sequence reads: CASSIAPTNIQYF. The CDR3 DNA reads as TGTGCCAGTAGTATAGCCCCGACCAACATTCAGTACTTC.

The rearrangement links TRBV2 to TRBJ1-5, with D tentatively TRBD1 (5 bases). The CDR3 spans 13 residues. V lost 7 bases, J lost 2 bases, and 9 bases lay in between. Germline V lookup: CDR1 SNHLY, CDR2 FYNNEI. CDR3 DNA: TGTGCCAGCAACGGGGGTGGCAATCAGCCCCAGCATTTT. This translates into CASNGGGNQPQHF.

V gene TRBV24-1 combines with J gene TRBJ2-1; 7 bases map to TRBD1. Germline lookup yields CDR1 KGHDR and CDR2 SFDVKD. The CDR3 has 13 amino acids. After removal of 4 bases from V and 14 bases from J, the junction contained 10 bases not matched to a gene. The CDR3 is CATSESSGTEKFF. In DNA, the CDR3 is TGTGCCACCAGTGAGTCATCCGGGACAGAGAAGTTCTTC.

In its sample, this clonotype was seen many times. The chain employs TRBV6-2 or TRBV6-3 and TRBJ2-7; D is tentatively TRBD1 or TRBD2 (5 bases each). Germline V gene data show CDR1 as MNHEY and CDR2 as SVGEGT. The ends were cut back, 7 bases at V and 3 bases at J, with 13 bases in the middle. This CDR3 has 13 amino acids. CDR3 in DNA: TGTGCCAGCACAGGGACCCTCAACTACGAGCAGTACTTC. It encodes CASTGTLNYEQYF.

The chain recombines TRBV20-1 with TRBJ1-3; tentative D call: TRBD1 (6 bases). The CDR3 has 15 residues. Per the germline V gene, CDR1 is DFQATT and CDR2 is SNEGSKA (reference sequence). Between the trimmed V and J ends, which lost 5 bases and 0 bases, there was a span of 14 bases. The CDR3 coding sequence is TGCAGTGCTCAAAAGGACAGTTACTCTGGAAACACCATATATTTT. Translating gives CSAQKDSYSGNTIYF.

This clonotype was picked up many times. This chain joins TRBV3-1 and TRBJ2-6; D may correspond to TRBD1 or TRBD2 (6 bases each). The CDR3 runs to 14 residues. The V gene lost 9 bases and the J gene lost 4 bases, with 13 bases spanning the gap. Germline assignment: CDR1 LGHDT and CDR2 YNNKEL (reference sequence). The CDR3 is CASTGAQGANVLTF. CDR3 DNA sequence: TGTGCCAGTACGGGGGCGCAAGGGGCCAACGTCCTGACTTTC.

J is TRBJ2-7 and V is TRBV20-1; 11 bases are shared with TRBD2. This CDR3 has 13 amino acids. The V gene end was trimmed by 3 bases and the J gene end by 2 bases; junction bases not matched to a gene: 0. CDR1 is DFQATT, CDR2 SNEGSKA, per germline (reference sequence). DNA for the CDR3: TGCAGTGCTAGTAGCGGGGGGGCCTACGAGCAGTACTTC. Translating it yields CSASSGGAYEQYF.

In its sample, this clonotype was seen many times. The chain recombines TRBV25-1 with TRBJ2-2; D is possibly TRBD1 or TRBD2 (6 bases each). CDR3 length: 14 residues. The ends were cut back, 3 bases at V and 6 bases at J, with 11 bases in the middle. Germline assignment: CDR1 MGHDK and CDR2 SYGVNS. The CDR3 loop reads CASSERGESGELFF. CDR3 coding DNA: TGTGCCAGCAGTGAGAGGGGGGAATCCGGGGAGCTGTTTTTT.

A word on this clonotype: Its ends do not fully match the called genes, so a read error is possible. The chain employs TRBV19 and TRBJ1-6; a weak D match, TRBD1 (6 bases). Germline V gives CDR1 LNHDA, CDR2 SQIVND (reference sequence). The CDR3 contains 14 residues. The CDR3 protein is CPSSADRLYSPLHF. The DNA of the CDR3 is TGTCCCAGTAGTGCGGACAGACTGTACTCACCCCTCCACTTT.

Only a few counts were recorded for this clonotype. The chain combines TRBV5-5 with TRBJ2-7; 11 bases align to TRBD1. The CDR3 consists of 15 residues. With V trimmed by 3 bases and J by 6 bases, 8 bases remained unmatched. Germline CDR1 reads SGHKS; CDR2 reads YYEKEE (reference sequence). In DNA, the CDR3 is TGTGCCAGCAGCTCCTCCCGGGACAGGGGGACCGAGCAGTACTTC. Protein: CASSSSRDRGTEQYF.

Concerning this clonotype: A read error may explain this, as a much larger clone is one base away. The rearrangement joins TRBV6-1 to TRBJ2-1, with 10 bases identical to TRBD2. J was trimmed by 4 bases and V by 3 bases; bases with no gene match: 3. This CDR3 comprises 15 residues. Germline V gene lookup returns CDR1 MNHNS and CDR2 SASEGT. CDR3 in DNA: TGTGCCAGCAGTGATGCTAGCGGGGGTTACAATGAGCAGTTCTTC. It codes for CASSDASGGYNEQFF.

The V gene is TRBV5-5, the J gene TRBJ1-1; no clear D gene. This CDR3 has 14 amino acids. Germline V CDR1 and CDR2: SGHKS, YYEKEE (reference sequence). V lost 0 bases and J 7 bases, leaving 13 bases between the germline ends. CDR3 DNA: TGTGCCAGCAGCTTGGGGGGTCCGGCCGGTGAAGCTTTCTTT. Its translation is CASSLGGPAGEAFF.

This clonotype was observed at least ten times. The rearrangement joins TRBV15 to TRBJ1-2; possibly TRBD1 for D (5 bases). Germline loops: CDR1 LNHNV, CDR2 YYDKDF (reference sequence). The germline V and J ends were trimmed by 4 bases and 0 bases, with 9 bases remaining between them. The CDR3 length is 14 residues. The CDR3: CATSKGTSNYGYTF. The CDR3 DNA is TGTGCCACCAGCAAGGGGACGTCTAACTATGGCTACACCTTC.

As to this clonotype: This may come from a read error, since a much larger clone is one base off. This chain joins TRBV14 and TRBJ2-5; D not certain. Germline-derived CDR1 and CDR2 are SGHDN and FVKESK. CDR3 size: 11 residues. V lost 2 bases and J lost 2, with 0 bases in between. The CDR3: CASSQQETQYF. In DNA, the CDR3 is TGTGCCAGCAGCCAACAAGAGACCCAGTACTTC.

Only a few counts were recorded for this clonotype. The chain couples TRBV2 to TRBJ2-7, with TRBD1 as a possible D gene (5 bases). This CDR3 spans 15 amino acids. V was shortened by 11 bases and J by 2 bases, with 22 bases between the two germline ends. Germline assignment: CDR1 SNHLY and CDR2 FYNNEI. CDR3 sequence: CAGHRFSLAPYEQYF. The CDR3 DNA reads as TGTGCCGGACACCGTTTCAGCCTTGCTCCCTACGAGCAGTACTTC.

This clonotype was seen ten or more times. This rearrangement joins TRBV20-1 to TRBJ2-2; D call uncertain. The CDR3 is 11 residues long. V dropped 2 bases and J dropped 5 bases, with 3 bases sitting between them. Germline V gene data show CDR1 as DFQATT and CDR2 as SNEGSKA (reference sequence). The CDR3 DNA follows: TGCAGTGCTAGACGGACCGGGGAGCTGTTTTTT. Translated, it gives CSARRTGELFF.